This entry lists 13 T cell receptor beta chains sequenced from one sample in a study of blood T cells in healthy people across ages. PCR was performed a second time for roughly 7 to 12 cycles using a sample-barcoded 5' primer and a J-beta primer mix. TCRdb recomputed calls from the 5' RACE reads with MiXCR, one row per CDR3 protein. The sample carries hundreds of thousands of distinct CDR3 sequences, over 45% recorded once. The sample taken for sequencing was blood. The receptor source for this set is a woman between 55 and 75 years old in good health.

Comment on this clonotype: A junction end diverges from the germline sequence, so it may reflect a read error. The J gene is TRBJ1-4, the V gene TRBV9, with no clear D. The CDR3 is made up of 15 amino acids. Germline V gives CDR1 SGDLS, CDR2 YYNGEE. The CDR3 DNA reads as TGTGCCAGCAGCCAGGACGGCAGTTCTAATGAAAAGCTGTTTTTT. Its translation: CASSQDGSSNEKLFF. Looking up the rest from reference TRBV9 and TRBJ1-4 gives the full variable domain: DSGVTQTPKHLITATGQRVTLRCSPRSGDLSVYWYQQSLDQGLQFLIQYYNGEERAKGNILERFSAQQFPDLHSELNLSSLELGDSALYFCASSQDGSSNEKLFFGSGTQLSVL.

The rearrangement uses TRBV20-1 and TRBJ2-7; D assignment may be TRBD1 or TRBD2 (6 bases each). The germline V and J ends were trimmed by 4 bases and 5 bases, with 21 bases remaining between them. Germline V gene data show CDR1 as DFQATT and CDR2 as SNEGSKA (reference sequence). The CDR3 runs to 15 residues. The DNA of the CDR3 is TGCAGTGCTATCCGCCCGGGGGCCGTTATGAACGAGCAGTACTTC. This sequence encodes CSAIRPGAVMNEQYF.

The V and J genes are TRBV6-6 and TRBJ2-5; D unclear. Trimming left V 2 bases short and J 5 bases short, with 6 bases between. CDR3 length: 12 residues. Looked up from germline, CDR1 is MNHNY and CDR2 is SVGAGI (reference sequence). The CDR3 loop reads CASSYIRETQYF. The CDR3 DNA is TGTGCCAGCAGTTACATTCGGGAGACCCAGTACTTC.

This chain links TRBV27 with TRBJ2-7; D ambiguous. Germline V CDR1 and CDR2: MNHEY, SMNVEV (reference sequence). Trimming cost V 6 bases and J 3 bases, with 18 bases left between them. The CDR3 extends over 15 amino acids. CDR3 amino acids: CASRAKPLGIYEQYF. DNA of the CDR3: TGTGCCAGCAGGGCGAAGCCCTTGGGGATCTACGAGCAGTACTTC.

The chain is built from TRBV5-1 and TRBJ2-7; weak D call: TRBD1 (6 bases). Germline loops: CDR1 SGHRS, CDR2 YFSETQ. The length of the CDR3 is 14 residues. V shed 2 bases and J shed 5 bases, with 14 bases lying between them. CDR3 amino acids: CASSFNREGDEQYF. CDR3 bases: TGCGCCAGCAGCTTCAACAGGGAAGGGGACGAGCAGTACTTC.

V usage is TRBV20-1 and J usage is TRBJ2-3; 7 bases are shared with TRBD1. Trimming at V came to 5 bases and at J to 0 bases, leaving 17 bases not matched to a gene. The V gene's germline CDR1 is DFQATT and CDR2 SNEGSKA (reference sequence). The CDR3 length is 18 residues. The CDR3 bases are TGCAGTGCTTCATGGACAGGACGAAACCTCCCCAGCACAGATACGCAGTATTTT. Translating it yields CSASWTGRNLPSTDTQYF.

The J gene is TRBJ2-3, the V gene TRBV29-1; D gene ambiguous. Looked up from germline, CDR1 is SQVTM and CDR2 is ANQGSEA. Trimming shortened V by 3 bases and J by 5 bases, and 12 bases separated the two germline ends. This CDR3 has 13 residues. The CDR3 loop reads CSVDFPTEDTQYF. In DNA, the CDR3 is TGCAGCGTTGATTTTCCAACGGAAGATACGCAGTATTTT.

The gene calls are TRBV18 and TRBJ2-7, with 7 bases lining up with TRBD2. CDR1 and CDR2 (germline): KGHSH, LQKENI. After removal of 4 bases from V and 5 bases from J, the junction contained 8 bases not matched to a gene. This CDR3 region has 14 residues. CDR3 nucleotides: TGTGCCAGCTCACTGGGAGGGCCGGAGGACGAGCAGTACTTC. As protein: CASSLGGPEDEQYF.

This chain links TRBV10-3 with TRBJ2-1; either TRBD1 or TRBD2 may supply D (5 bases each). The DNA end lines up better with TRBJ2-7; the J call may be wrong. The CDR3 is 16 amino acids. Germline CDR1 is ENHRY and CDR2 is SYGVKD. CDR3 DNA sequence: TGTGCCATCAGTGCATTGCCGGGACCATCCTACAATGAGCAGTACTTC. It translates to CAISALPGPSYNEQYF.

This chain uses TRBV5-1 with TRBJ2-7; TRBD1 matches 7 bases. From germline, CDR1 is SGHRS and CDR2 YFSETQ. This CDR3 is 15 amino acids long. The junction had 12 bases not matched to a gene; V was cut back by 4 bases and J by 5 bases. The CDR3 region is CASSLGQARFNEQYF. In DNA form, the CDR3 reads TGCGCCAGCAGCCTAGGACAGGCCCGATTCAACGAGCAGTACTTC. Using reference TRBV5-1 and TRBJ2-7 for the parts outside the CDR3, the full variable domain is KAGVTQTPRYLIKTRGQQVTLSCSPISGHRSVSWYQQTPGQGLQFLFEYFSETQRNKGNFPGRFSGRQFSNSRSEMNVSTLELGDSALYLCASSLGQARFNEQYFGPGTRLTVT.

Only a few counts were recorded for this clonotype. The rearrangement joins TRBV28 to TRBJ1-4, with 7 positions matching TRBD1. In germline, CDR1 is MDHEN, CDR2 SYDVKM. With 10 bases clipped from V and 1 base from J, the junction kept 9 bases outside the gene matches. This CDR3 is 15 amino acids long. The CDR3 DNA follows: TGTGCCATCAAAGGGACAGCCGGAACTAATGAAAAACTGTTTTTT. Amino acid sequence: CAIKGTAGTNEKLFF.

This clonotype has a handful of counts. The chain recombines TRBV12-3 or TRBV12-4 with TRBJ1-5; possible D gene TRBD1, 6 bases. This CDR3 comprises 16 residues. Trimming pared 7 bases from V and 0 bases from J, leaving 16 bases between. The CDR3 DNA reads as TGTGCCAGCACCCCACGGGGGGCAAGTAGCAATCAGCCCCAGCATTTT. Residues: CASTPRGASSNQPQHF.

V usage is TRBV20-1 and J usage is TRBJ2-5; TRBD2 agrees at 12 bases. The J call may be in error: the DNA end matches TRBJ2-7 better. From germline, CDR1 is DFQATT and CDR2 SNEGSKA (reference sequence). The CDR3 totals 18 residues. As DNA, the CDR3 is TGCAGTGCTAGACGGACTAGCGGGAATTTAGGGGGGCTTCACGAGCAGTACTTC. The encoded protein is CSARRTSGNLGGLHEQYF.